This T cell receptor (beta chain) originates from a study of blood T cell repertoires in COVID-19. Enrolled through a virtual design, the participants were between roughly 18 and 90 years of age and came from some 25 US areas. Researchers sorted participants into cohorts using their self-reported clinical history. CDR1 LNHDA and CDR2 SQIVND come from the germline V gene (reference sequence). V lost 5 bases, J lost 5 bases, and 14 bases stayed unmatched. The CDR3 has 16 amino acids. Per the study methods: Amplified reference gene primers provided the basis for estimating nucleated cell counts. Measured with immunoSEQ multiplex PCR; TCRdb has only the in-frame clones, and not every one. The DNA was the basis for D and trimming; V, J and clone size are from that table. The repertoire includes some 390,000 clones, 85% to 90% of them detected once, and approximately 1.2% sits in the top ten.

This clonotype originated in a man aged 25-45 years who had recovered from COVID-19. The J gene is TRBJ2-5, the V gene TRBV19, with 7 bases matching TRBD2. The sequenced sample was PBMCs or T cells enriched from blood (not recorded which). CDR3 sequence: CASSDTGEGLRETQYF. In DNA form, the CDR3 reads TGTGCCAGTAGTGACACGGGGGAGGGCCTTCGGGAGACCCAGTACTTC.